This T cell receptor beta chain came from a study of radiotherapy plus CTLA-4 blockade in lung cancer. The study's findings and limits: In blood, early T cell clone dynamics reportedly predicted response best, together with interferon-beta.

Measured with immunoSEQ multiplex PCR; TCRdb has only the in-frame clones, and not every one. Counted here are about 97,000 clones, 65% to 85% occurring once; the ten biggest clones make up roughly 2.8%. This clone was observed once. Its antigen is as yet unknown. The CDR3 has 14 amino acids. Trimming at V came to 5 bases and at J to 2 bases, leaving 5 bases not matched to a gene. Germline V CDR1 and CDR2: WNHNN, SYGVQD (reference sequence). The gene calls are TRBV10-1 and TRBJ1-1, with TRBD1 identical over 7 bases. Sequencing was performed on peripheral blood, taken from a patient treated with radiotherapy plus ipilimumab. The sequence derives from a human donor with non-small cell lung cancer who had a partial response to radiotherapy plus ipilimumab. Some clones in this sample may be carry-over from other donors' samples. CDR3 DNA sequence: TGCGCCAGCAGTCCGGGACAGAGTAACACTGAAGCTTTCTTT. It translates to CASSPGQSNTEAFF.